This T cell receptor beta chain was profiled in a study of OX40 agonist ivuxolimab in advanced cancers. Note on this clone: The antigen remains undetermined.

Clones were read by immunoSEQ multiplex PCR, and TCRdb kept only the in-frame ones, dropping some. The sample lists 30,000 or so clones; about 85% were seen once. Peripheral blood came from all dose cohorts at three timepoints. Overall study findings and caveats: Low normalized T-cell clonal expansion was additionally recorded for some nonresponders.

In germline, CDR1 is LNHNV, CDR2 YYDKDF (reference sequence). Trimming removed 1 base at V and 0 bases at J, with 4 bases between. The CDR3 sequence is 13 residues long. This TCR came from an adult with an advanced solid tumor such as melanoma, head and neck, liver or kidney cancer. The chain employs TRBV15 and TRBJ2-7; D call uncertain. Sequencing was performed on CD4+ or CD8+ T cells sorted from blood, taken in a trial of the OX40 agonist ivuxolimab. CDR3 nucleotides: TGTGCCACCAGCAGAGGGACCTCCTACGAGCAGTACTTC. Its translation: CATSRGTSYEQYF.